The 2 T cell receptor beta chains below were found in one sample sequenced in a study of response to subunit inactivated influenza vaccine. TCRdb processed the RT-PCR reads anew with MiXCR; each CDR3 protein has one entry. The sample shows about 520,000 distinct CDR3 sequences, 10% to 11% of them seen only once. Sequencing used PBMCs from blood, obtained roughly 45 days after vaccination. These receptors were collected from a man over 45 who received an inactivated influenza vaccine.

The V call is TRBV27, the J call TRBJ2-3, with a weak D call TRBD2 (6 bases). V lost 0 bases to trimming and J lost 4 bases, with 14 bases between them. The CDR3 loop spans 16 amino acids. Germline-derived CDR1 and CDR2 are MNHEY and SMNVEV (reference sequence). This CDR3 is CASSLSGFGGADTQYF. Written as DNA, the CDR3 is TGTGCCAGCAGTTTATCGGGGTTCGGCGGGGCAGATACGCAGTATTTT.

The rearrangement links TRBV13 to TRBJ2-1; 8 bases are a match to TRBD2. Germline lookup yields CDR1 PRHDT and CDR2 FYEKMQ (reference sequence). The CDR3 runs 17 residues. The junction had 10 bases not matched to a gene; V was cut back by 4 bases and J by 2 bases. The CDR3 here is CASSWNSGGGPYNEQFF. The CDR3 DNA sequence: TGTGCCAGCAGCTGGAATTCAGGCGGGGGGCCCTACAATGAGCAGTTCTTC. Together with reference TRBV13 and TRBJ2-1, the CDR3 gives the full variable domain: AAGVIQSPRHLIKEKRETATLKCYPIPRHDTVYWYQQGPGQDPQFLISFYEKMQSDKGSIPDRFSAQQFSDYHSELNMSSLELGDSALYFCASSWNSGGGPYNEQFFGPGTRLTVL.